This is a list of T cell receptor beta chains from one sample in a study of memory CD8 T cells in hepatitis C reinfection. Assay: immunoSEQ multiplex PCR; the TCRdb copy retains only in-frame clones and omits some. Of about 46,000 clones listed, nearly 90% are singletons. The material sequenced was naive CD8+ T cells sorted from blood. The receptors shown here come from a man between 18 and 29 years old with hepatitis C virus infection. Each CDR3 is given with its conserved first and last residue. D genes are given only for firm matches. Some rows have no size entry. The others give once, few or many, or a class for an expanded clone.

TRBD2	.	TRBJ2-1	TRBV29-1	TGCAGCGTTGAAAGGACTAGCGGGATGAATGAGCAGTTCTTC	CSVERTSGMNEQFF
TRBD2	.	TRBJ2-7	TRBV9	TGTGCCAGCAGCCCCTCAGCGGGACCTCCCGAGCAGTACTTC	CASSPSAGPPEQYF
.	.	TRBJ2-7	TRBV29-1	TGCAGCGTTGAAGGGGAGGCGGAGAAAACATACGAGCAGTACTTC	CSVEGEAEKTYEQYF
TRBD1	once	TRBJ1-2	TRBV6-1	TGTGCCAGCAGTGAAGGGGGGACAGGAGCTCGATATGGCTACACCTTC	CASSEGGTGARYGYTF
.	.	TRBJ1-1	TRBV7-9	TGTGCCAGCACCTCCTCGACAGGTCTGGGCACTGAAGCTTTCTTT	CASTSSTGLGTEAFF
TRBD1	.	TRBJ1-1	TRBV19	TGTGCCAGTAGTGCCCAACGGGACAGGGGAACTGAAGCTTTCTTT	CASSAQRDRGTEAFF
TRBD1	.	TRBJ2-1	TRBV9	TGTGCCAGCAGCCCTGACAGGGTGAGGTTCGATGAGCAGTTCTTC	CASSPDRVRFDEQFF
.	.	TRBJ2-7	TRBV11-2	TGTGCCAGCAGCTTCTCCGAATGGGCGGAGGGCCCCTACGAGCAGTACTTC	CASSFSEWAEGPYEQYF
.	.	TRBJ2-1	TRBV5-1	TGCGCCAGCAGCTTGATAGCGCCCAGCTCCTACAATGAGCAGTTCTTC	CASSLIAPSSYNEQFF
TRBD1	once	TRBJ2-1	TRBV7-7	TGTGCTAGCAGCTTAGATCCGGGACAGGGCTACGAGCAGTTCTTC	CASSLDPGQGYEQFF
.	.	TRBJ2-7	TRBV7-9	TGTGCCAGCAGCTTAGGGTCGGGGTTCTCCTACGAGCAGTACTTC	CASSLGSGFSYEQYF
.	.	TRBJ2-7	TRBV19	TGTGCCAGTAGTTCGGGGGGCGAGTACGAGCAGTACTTC	CASSSGGEYEQYF
.	.	TRBJ2-3	TRBV7-9	TGTGCCAGCAGCTTAGGCGTCGATACGCAGTATTTT	CASSLGVDTQYF
TRBD1	once	TRBJ2-1	TRBV9	TGTGCCAGCAGCCGACGGGACAGCTCCTACAATGAGCAGTTCTTC	CASSRRDSSYNEQFF
.	.	TRBJ2-5	TRBV27	TGTGCCAGCAGTCGCCGGGACAAAGAGACCCAGTACTTC	CASSRRDKETQYF
.	.	TRBJ2-1	TRBV5-4	TGTGCCAGCAGCCGGGGGTGGGATGAGCAGTTCTTC	CASSRGWDEQFF
.	.	TRBJ1-1	TRBV6-5	TGTGCCAGCAGTTTGACAGGCACTGAAGCTTTCTTT	CASSLTGTEAFF
.	.	TRBJ2-5	TRBV11-2	TGTGCCAGCGGTAATCTCCAGGGGCAACCCCTGGGGCAAGAGACCCAGTACTTC	CASGNLQGQPLGQETQYF
.	.	TRBJ2-5	TRBV4-1	TGCGCCAGCAGCCAAGATCCCCAGGGAGAGACCCAGTACTTC	CASSQDPQGETQYF
.	.	TRBJ1-6	TRBV9	TGTGCCAGCAGCCTGGGGGGGGTCGGTTCACCCCTCCACTTT	CASSLGGVGSPLHF
TRBD1	.	TRBJ1-1	TRBV5-1	TGCGCCAGCAGCTTGGCCTCCGGGACAGGGGAGCCACTCGACTTT	CASSLASGTGEPLDF
TRBD1	once	TRBJ2-5	TRBV4-1	TGCGCCAGCAGCCCGACAGGGCCTCAAGAGACCCAGTACTTC	CASSPTGPQETQYF
TRBD2	once	TRBJ2-5	TRBV29-1	TGCAGCGTTGAATGGGCGGGAGAGTACCAAGAGACCCAGTACTTC	CSVEWAGEYQETQYF
.	.	TRBJ2-1	TRBV19	TGTGCCAGTAGTATCTCGTACAATGAGCAGTTCTTC	CASSISYNEQFF
.	.	TRBJ1-1	TRBV2	TGTGCCAGCAGTCAGGACACGAACACTGAAGCTTTCTTT	CASSQDTNTEAFF
TRBD1	few	TRBJ1-4	TRBV19	TGTGCCAGTACGACAGGGAGTGAAAAACTGTTTTTT	CASTTGSEKLFF
.	.	TRBJ2-7	TRBV20-1	TGCAGTGCTAGAGAATCATACGAGCAGTACTTC	CSARESYEQYF
TRBD1	.	TRBJ2-7	TRBV25-1	TGTGCCAGCGGACAGGGGGCCTACTACGAGCAGTACTTC	CASGQGAYYEQYF
TRBD2	.	TRBJ2-1	TRBV4-1	TGCGCCAGTCAACCGGGACTAGCGGTCAATGAGCAGTTCTTC	CASQPGLAVNEQFF
.	.	TRBJ2-1	TRBV28	TGTGCCAGCAGTTCATTCACTCGAGGGAGTAATGAGCAGTTCTTC	CASSSFTRGSNEQFF
TRBD2	.	TRBJ2-1	TRBV11-2	TGTGCCAGCAGCTTAGGATTGCTAGCGGGAGGAGATGAGCAGTTCTTC	CASSLGLLAGGDEQFF
.	.	TRBJ1-2	TRBV6-5	TGTGCCAGCAGTCCAACAGGGAACTATGGCTACACCTTC	CASSPTGNYGYTF
TRBD1	.	TRBJ1-2	TRBV7-9	TGTGCCAGCAGCCCCGTGACAGGGAACTATGGCTACACCTTC	CASSPVTGNYGYTF
TRBD1	.	TRBJ1-1	TRBV27	TGTGCCAGCGCAGATGGACAGGGGGTCGAAGCTTTCTTT	CASADGQGVEAFF
TRBD2	.	TRBJ2-1	TRBV6-6	TGTGCCAGCAGTCCCCTCCTAGCGGGGAATGAGCAGTTCTTC	CASSPLLAGNEQFF
.	.	TRBJ2-2	TRBV9	TGTGCCAGCAGCCCCGAGGGGGGGGCTGGGGCCGGGGAGCTGTTTTTT	CASSPEGGAGAGELFF
TRBD1	.	TRBJ1-1	TRBV4-3	TGCGCCAGCAGCCAAGAGACAGGGCTGAACACTGAAGCTTTCTTT	CASSQETGLNTEAFF
.	.	TRBJ1-2	TRBV4-3	TGCGCCAGCAGCCAAGAAACGGGGAATAACTATGGCTACACCTTC	CASSQETGNNYGYTF
.	.	TRBJ1-5	TRBV4-1	TGCGCCAGCAGCCAAGATCAGGGTAGCAATCAGCCCCAGCATTTT	CASSQDQGSNQPQHF
TRBD1	.	TRBJ1-2	TRBV9	TGTGCCAGCAGCGTAGCTGAGACAGGGGGATTGAACTATGGCTACACCTTC	CASSVAETGGLNYGYTF
TRBD2	.	TRBJ2-7	TRBV2	TGTGCCAGCGGGGGACTAGCGGGACCCATCCCCGAGCAGTACTTC	CASGGLAGPIPEQYF
.	.	TRBJ1-1	TRBV30	TGTGCCTGGAGTGGCGTGGACACTGAAGCTTTCTTT	CAWSGVDTEAFF